This paragraph covers one TCR beta chain sequence. Its antigen is unknown. CDR3 length: 13 residues. Produced via immunoSEQ multiplex PCR; TCRdb's table is partial and in-frame only. The sample holds about 160,000 clones, 90% to 97% seen once. The data derive from a study of cytomegalovirus exposure and HLA in healthy donors. General study findings and limits: Most TCR sequences were uncommon, yet certain public TCRs appeared in many donors. A few CMV-associated chains were confirmed in vitro to be specific for CMV antigens. Associated with cytomegalovirus, according to the listing, were some 150 TCR beta chains.

Sequencing was done on a sample of PBMCs. The clonotype originates from a woman between 18 and 30 years old in good health and CMV-seronegative. This chain connects TRBV21-1 to TRBJ1-5; the table's D call, TRBD1, has no DNA check behind it. TRBV21-1 is a listed pseudogene. CDR3 sequence reads: CASPGTGNQPQHF. The CDR3, as DNA: TGTGCCAGCCCCGGGACAGGGAATCAGCCCCAGCATTTT.